The rows below give T cell receptor beta chains drawn from one sample of a study of T cell repertoires in cytomegalovirus infection. TCRdb re-called the reads through MiXCR, storing one row per CDR3 protein. The top ten clones hold more than 5.5% of a sample with 210,000 or so distinct CDR3 sequences, about 5.9% of them seen once. Sequencing input: PBMCs. Receptor source: a human donor in good health (CMV status not recorded). Some clones in this sample may be carry-over from other donors' samples. Both conserved end residues are part of each CDR3. Each record gives: CDR3 protein, CDR3 DNA, D gene, V gene, clone size, J gene. The D gene is left open where the match is weak. Only part of the rows carry a size: once, few, many, or a class if the clone is expanded.

CSVLHLTGLYGYTF	TGCAGCGTTCTTCACCTTACAGGCTTATATGGCTACACCTTC	-	TRBV29-1	few	TRBJ1-2
CASSLAGPTGEQYF	TGTGCCAGCAGCTTGGCGGGACCGACTGGCGAGCAGTACTTC	-	TRBV5-4	many	TRBJ2-7
CASSQRGTTGNTIYF	TGTGCCAGCAGCCAGAGGGGGACAACCGGAAACACCATATATTTT	-	TRBV11-2	many	TRBJ1-3
CASQRLGANTEAFF	TGTGCCAGTCAAAGGCTGGGGGCTAACACTGAAGCTTTCTTT	-	TRBV9	few	TRBJ1-1
CASTNRDRVNNSPLHF	TGTGCCAGCACTAACCGGGACAGGGTCAATAATTCACCCCTCCACTTT	TRBD1	TRBV27	-	TRBJ1-6
CASSLVPGDIQYF	TGTGCCAGCAGTTTAGTCCCTGGGGACATTCAGTACTTC	-	TRBV12-3/TRBV12-4	many	TRBJ2-4
CASSPGRVGDYTF	TGTGCCAGCAGCCCCGGCCGGGTAGGAGACTACACCTTC	-	TRBV7-3	many	TRBJ1-2
CASSFFSGGPHNEQFF	TGTGCCAGCAGTTTCTTTAGCGGGGGGCCCCACAATGAGCAGTTCTTC	TRBD2	TRBV27	many	TRBJ2-1
CASSERQGLMTLYQEIQYF	TGTGCCAGCAGTGAAAGACAGGGCCTTATGACTCTATACCAAGAGATCCAGTACTTC	TRBD1	TRBV25-1	-	TRBJ2-5
CASKTRPTYNEQFF	TGTGCCAGCAAGACCCGACCGACGTACAATGAGCAGTTCTTC	-	TRBV6-2/TRBV6-3	many	TRBJ2-1
CASSLSRTEAFF	TGTGCCAGCAGTTTGTCCCGTACTGAAGCTTTCTTT	-	TRBV28	-	TRBJ1-1
CASSIPQGVVTEAFF	TGTGCCAGCAGTATACCTCAGGGGGTGGTCACTGAAGCTTTCTTT	TRBD1	TRBV28	many	TRBJ1-1
CASSRFQGDQPQHF	TGTGCCAGCAGCCGCTTCCAGGGTGATCAGCCCCAGCATTTT	-	TRBV7-2	many	TRBJ1-5
CASSPSPLRTTGTDTQYF	TGCGCCAGCAGCCCTTCCCCCCTAAGAACAACAGGCACAGATACGCAGTATTTT	-	TRBV10-2	many	TRBJ2-3
CASSQGQGEGYEQYF	TGTGCCAGCAGCCAAGGCCAGGGAGAGGGATACGAGCAGTACTTC	-	TRBV3-1	-	TRBJ2-7
CASSLTGGGYTF	TGTGCCAGCAGCCTGACAGGGGGCGGCTACACCTTC	TRBD1	TRBV28	many	TRBJ1-2
CSARDLGRGTDTQYF	TGCAGTGCTAGAGATCTGGGGCGCGGCACAGATACGCAGTATTTT	-	TRBV20-1	few	TRBJ2-3
CASSFRIYEQYF	TGTGCCAGCAGCTTTCGCATCTACGAGCAGTACTTC	-	TRBV7-2	many	TRBJ2-7